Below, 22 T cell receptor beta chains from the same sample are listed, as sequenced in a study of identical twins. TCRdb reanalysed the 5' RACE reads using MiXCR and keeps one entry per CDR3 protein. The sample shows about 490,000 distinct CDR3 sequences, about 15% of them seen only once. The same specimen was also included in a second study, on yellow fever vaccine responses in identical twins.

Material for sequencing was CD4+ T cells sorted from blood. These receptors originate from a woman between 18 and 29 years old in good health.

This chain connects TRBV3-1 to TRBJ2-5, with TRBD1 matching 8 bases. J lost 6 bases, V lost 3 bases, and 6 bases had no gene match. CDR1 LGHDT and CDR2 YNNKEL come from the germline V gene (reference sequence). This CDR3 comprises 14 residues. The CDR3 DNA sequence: TGTGCCAGCAGCCACCTTGACAGGGGCCAGACCCAGTACTTC. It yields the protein CASSHLDRGQTQYF.

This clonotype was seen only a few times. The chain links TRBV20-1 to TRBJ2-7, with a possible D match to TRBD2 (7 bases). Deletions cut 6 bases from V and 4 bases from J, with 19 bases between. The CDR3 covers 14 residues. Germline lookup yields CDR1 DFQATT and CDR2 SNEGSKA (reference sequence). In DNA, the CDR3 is TGCAGTGCAATATCCCGGGGGGCCGGGTACGAGCAGTACGTC. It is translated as CSAISRGAGYEQYV.

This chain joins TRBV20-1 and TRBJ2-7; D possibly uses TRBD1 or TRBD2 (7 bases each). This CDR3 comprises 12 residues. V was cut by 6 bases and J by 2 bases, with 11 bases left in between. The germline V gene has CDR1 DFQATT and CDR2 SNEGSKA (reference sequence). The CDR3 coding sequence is TGCAGTGCAGGGAGGGGGCCCTACGAGCAGTACTTC. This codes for CSAGRGPYEQYF.

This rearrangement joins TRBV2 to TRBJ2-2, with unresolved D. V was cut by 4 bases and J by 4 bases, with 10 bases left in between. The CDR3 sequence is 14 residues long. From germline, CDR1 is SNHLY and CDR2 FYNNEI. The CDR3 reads CASSVGRATGELFF. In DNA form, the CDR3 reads TGTGCCAGCAGTGTGGGCAGAGCCACCGGGGAGCTGTTTTTT.

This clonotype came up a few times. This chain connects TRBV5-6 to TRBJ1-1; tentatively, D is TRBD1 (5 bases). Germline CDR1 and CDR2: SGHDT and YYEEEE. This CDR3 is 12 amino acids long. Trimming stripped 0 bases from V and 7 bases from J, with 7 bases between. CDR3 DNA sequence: TGTGCCAGCAGCTTGGCGGGACTTGAAGCTTTCTTT. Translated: CASSLAGLEAFF.

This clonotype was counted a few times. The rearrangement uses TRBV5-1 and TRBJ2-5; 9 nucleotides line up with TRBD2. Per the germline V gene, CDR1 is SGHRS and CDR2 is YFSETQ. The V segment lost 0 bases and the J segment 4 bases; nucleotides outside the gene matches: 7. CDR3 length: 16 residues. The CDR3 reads CASSLADGTSLETQYF. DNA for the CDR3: TGCGCCAGCAGCTTGGCCGACGGGACTAGCTTAGAGACCCAGTACTTC.

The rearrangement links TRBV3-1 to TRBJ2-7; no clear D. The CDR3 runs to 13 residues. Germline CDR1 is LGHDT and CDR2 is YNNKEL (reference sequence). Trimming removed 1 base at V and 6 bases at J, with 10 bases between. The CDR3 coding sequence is TGTGCCAGCAGCCAAGCAAGAATGGGCGAGCAGTACTTC. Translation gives CASSQARMGEQYF.

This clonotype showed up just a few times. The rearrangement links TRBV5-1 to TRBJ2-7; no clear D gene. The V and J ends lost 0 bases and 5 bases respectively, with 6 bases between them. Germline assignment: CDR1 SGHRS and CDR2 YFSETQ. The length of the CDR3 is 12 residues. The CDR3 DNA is TGCGCCAGCAGCTTGGAGGGTGACGAGCAGTACGTC. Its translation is CASSLEGDEQYV.

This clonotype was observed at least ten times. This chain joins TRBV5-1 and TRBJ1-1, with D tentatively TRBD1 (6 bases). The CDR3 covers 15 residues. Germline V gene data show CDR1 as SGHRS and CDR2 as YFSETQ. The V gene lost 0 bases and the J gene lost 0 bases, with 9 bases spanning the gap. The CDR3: CASSLGGHLNTEAFF. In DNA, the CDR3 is TGCGCCAGCAGCTTGGGGGGACACCTGAACACTGAAGCTTTCTTT.

For the CDR3, the DNA is TGTGCCAGCAGACCGGGGACAGGGGGCGTAGATACGCAGTATTTT. As protein: CASRPGTGGVDTQYF. The rearrangement uses TRBV6-1 and TRBJ2-3; TRBD1 agrees at 12 bases. Germline trimming cut 6 bases from V and 5 bases from J; bases unmatched to any gene: 6. The CDR3 length is 15 residues. The germline gives CDR1 MNHNS, CDR2 SASEGT.

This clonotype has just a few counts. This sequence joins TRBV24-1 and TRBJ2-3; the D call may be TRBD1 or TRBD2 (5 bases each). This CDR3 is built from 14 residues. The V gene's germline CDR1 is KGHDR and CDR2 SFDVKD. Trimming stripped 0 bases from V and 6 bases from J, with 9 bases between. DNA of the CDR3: TGTGCCACCAGTGATTTGCGAGGGGTGGATACGCAGTATTTT. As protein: CATSDLRGVDTQYF.

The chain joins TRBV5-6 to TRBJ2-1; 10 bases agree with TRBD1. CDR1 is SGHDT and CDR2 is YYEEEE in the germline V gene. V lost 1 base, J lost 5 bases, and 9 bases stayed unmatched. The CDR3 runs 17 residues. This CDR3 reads CASSLTQWDRGHNEQFF. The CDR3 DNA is TGTGCCAGCAGCTTGACCCAATGGGACAGGGGACACAATGAGCAGTTCTTC.

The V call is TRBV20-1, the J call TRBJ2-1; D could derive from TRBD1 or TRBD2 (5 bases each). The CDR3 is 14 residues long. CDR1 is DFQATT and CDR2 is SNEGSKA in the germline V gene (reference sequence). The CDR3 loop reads CSAVGAGLGNEQFF. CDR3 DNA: TGCAGCGCAGTAGGGGCGGGCCTTGGGAATGAGCAGTTCTTC.

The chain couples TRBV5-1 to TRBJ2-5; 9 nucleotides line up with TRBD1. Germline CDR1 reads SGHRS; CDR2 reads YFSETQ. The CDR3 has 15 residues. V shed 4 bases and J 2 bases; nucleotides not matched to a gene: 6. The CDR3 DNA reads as TGCGCCAGCAGCAAGCCACAGGGGGCACAAGAGACCCAGTACTTC. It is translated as CASSKPQGAQETQYF.

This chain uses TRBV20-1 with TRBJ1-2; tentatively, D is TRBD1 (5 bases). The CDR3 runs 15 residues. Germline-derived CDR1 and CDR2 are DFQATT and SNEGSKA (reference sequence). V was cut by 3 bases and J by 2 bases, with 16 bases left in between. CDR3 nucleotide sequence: TGCAGTGCTAGTGGGCAGGGAGTGGTAAACTATGGCTACACCTTC. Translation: CSASGQGVVNYGYTF.

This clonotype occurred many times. CDR3 protein: CASSPAIQELFF. The CDR3 DNA reads TGTGCCAGCTCACCGGCGATTCAGGAGCTGTTTTTT. The chain combines TRBV18 with TRBJ2-2; D is ambiguous. Germline V lookup: CDR1 KGHSH, CDR2 LQKENI. The CDR3 sequence is 12 residues long. Trimming took off 3 bases at V and 10 bases at J, with 9 bases between the two ends.

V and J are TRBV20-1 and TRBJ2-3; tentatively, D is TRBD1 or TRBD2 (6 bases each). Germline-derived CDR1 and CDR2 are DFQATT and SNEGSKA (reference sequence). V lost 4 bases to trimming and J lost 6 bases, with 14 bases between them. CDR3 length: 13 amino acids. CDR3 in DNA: TGCAGTGCTAACCGGCAGGGGAGGGATACGCAGTATTTT. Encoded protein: CSANRQGRDTQYF.

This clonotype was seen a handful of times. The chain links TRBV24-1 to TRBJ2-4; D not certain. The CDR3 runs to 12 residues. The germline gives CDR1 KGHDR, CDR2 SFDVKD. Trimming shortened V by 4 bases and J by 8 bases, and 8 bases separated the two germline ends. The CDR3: CATSDPLDIQYF. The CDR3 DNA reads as TGTGCCACCAGTGACCCTTTAGACATTCAGTACTTC.

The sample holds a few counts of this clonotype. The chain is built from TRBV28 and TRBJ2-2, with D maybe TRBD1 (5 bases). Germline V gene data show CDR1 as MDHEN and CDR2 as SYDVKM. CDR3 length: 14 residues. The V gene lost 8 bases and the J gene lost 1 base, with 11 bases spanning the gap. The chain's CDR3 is CASLPGQNTGELFF. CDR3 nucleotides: TGTGCCAGCCTACCCGGACAGAACACCGGGGAGCTGTTTTTT.

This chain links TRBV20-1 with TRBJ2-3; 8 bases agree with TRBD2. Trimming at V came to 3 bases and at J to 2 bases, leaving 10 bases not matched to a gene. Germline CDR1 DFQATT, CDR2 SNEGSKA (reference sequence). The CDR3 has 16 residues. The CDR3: CSARSLAALITDTQYF. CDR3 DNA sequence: TGCAGTGCTAGGTCACTAGCGGCCTTGATCACAGATACGCAGTATTTT.

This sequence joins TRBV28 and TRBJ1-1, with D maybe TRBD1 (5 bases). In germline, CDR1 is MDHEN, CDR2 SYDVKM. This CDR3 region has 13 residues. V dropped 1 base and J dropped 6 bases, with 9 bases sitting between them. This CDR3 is CASSLLGTAEAFF. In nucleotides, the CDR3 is TGTGCCAGCAGTTTATTAGGGACGGCTGAAGCTTTCTTT. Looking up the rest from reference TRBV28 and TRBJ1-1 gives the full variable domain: DVKVTQSSRYLVKRTGEKVFLECVQDMDHENMFWYRQDPGLGLRLIYFSYDVKMKEKGDIPEGYSVSREKKERFSLILESASTNQTSMYLCASSLLGTAEAFFGQGTRLTVV.

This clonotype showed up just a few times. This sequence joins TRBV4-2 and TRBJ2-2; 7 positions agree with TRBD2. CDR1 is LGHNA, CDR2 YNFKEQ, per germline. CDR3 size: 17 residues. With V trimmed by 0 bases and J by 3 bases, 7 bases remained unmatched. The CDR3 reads CASSQDLASGDTGELFF. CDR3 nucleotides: TGTGCCAGCAGCCAAGATCTCGCTAGCGGAGACACCGGGGAGCTGTTTTTT.